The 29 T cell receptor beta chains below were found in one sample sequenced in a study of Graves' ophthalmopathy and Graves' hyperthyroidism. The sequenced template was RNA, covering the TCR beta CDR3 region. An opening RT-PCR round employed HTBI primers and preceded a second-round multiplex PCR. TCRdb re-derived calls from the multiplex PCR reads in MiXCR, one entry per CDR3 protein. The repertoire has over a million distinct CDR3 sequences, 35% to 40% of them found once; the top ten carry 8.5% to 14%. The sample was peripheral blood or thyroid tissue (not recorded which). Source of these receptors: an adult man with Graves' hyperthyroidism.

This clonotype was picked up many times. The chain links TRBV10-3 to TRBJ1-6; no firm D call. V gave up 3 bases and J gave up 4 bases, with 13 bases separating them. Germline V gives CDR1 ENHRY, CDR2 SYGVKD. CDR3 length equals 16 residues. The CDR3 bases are TGTGCCATCAGTGACATATCGACAAAATATAATTCACCCCTCCACTTT. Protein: CAISDISTKYNSPLHF.

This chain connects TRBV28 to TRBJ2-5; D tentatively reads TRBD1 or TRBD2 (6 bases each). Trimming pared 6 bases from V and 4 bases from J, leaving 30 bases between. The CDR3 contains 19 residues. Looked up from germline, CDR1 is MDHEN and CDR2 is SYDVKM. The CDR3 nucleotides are TGTGCCAGCAGCCGTACTGCGGAGGGCGGCAGGGGCTTTTTAGAGACCCAGTACTTC. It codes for CASSRTAEGGRGFLETQYF.

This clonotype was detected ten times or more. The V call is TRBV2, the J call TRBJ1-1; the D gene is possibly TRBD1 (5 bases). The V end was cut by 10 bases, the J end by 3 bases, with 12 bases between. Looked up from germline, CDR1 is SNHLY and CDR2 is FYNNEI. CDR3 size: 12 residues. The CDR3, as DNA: TGTGCCACCTTCTACAGGTACACTGAAGCTTTCTTT. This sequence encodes CATFYRYTEAFF.

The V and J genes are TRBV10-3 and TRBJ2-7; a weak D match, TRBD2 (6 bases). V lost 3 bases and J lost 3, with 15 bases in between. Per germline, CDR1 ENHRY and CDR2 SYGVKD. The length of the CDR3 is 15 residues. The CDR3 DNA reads TGTGCCATCAGTGATTCGACGGGACTCCGCTACGAGCAGTACTTC. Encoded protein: CAISDSTGLRYEQYF.

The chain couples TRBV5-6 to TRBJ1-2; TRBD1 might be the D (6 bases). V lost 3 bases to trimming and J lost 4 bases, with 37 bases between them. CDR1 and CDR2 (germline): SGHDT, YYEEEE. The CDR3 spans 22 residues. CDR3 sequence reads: CASSWTEGTGINQPQAIYGYTF. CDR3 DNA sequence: TGTGCCAGCAGCTGGACCGAGGGCACAGGGATCAATCAGCCCCAGGCAATCTATGGCTACACCTTC.

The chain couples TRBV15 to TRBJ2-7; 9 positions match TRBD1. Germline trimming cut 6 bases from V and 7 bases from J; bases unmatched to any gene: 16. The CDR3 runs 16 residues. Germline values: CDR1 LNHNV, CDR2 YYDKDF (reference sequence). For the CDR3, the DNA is TGTGCCACCAGACAGGGGGCTCAGGGCCTATTGATTGAGCAGTACTTC. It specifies CATRQGAQGLLIEQYF.

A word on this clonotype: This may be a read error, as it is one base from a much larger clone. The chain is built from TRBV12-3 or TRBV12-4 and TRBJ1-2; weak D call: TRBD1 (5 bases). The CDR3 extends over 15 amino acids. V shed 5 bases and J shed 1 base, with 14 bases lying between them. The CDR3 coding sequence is TGTGCCAGCAGTGGGGGGGACCCAGTTAACTATGGCTACACCTTC. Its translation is CASSGGDPVNYGYTF.

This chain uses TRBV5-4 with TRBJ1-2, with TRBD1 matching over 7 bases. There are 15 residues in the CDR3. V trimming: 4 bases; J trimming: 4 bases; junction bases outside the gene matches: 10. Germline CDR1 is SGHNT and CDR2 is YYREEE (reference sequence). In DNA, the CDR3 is TGTGCCAGCAGCCTGGGGGCAGGGGGAATCTATGGCTACACCTTC. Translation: CASSLGAGGIYGYTF.

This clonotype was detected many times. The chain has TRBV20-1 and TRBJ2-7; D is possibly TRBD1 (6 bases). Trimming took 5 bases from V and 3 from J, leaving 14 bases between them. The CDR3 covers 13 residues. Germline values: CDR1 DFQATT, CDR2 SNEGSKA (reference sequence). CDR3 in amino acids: CSAFTGTHYEQYF. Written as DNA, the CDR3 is TGCAGTGCTTTTACAGGGACCCACTACGAGCAGTACTTC.

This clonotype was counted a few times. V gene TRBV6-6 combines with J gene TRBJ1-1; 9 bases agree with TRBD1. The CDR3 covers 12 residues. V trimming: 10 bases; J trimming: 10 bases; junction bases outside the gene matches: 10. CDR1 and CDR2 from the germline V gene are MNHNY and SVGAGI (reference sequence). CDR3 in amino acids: CATRDRVGSAFF. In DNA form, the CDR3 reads TGTGCCACCCGGGACAGGGTTGGCTCAGCTTTCTTT.

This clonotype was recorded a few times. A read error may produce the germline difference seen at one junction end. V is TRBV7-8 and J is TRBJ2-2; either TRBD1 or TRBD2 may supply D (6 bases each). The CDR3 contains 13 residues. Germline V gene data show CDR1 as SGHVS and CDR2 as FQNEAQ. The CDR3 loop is CASSLEGGGEQFF. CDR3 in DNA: TGTGCCAGCAGCTTAGAGGGGGGTGGGGAGCAGTTTTTT.

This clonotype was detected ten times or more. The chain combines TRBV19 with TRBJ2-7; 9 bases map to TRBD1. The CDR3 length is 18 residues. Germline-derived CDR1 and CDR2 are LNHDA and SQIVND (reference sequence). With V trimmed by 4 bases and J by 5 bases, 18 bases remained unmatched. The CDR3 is CASSRQVATGTGKDEQYF. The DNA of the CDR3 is TGTGCCAGTAGTAGGCAAGTAGCCACCGGGACAGGGAAGGACGAGCAGTACTTC.

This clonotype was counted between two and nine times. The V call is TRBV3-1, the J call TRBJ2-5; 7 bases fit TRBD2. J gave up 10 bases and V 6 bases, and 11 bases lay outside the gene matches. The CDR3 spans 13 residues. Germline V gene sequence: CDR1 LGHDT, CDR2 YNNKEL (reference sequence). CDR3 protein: CASSTPGGLDQYF. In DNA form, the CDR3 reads TGTGCCAGCAGTACACCCGGGGGGTTGGACCAGTACTTC.

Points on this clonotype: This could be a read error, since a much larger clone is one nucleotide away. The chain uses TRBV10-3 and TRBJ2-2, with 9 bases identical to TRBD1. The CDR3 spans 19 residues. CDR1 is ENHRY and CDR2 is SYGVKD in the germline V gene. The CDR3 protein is CAISGRDRASLSDTGEMFF. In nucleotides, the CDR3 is TGTGCCATCAGTGGCCGGGACAGGGCGTCCCTGTCGGACACCGGGGAGATGTTTTTT.

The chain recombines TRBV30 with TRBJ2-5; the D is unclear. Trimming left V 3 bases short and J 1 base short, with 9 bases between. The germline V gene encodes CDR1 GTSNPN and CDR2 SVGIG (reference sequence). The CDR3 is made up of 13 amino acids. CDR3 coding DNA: TGTGCCTGGAGCGTCTGGAGCCAAGAGACCCAGTACTTC. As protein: CAWSVWSQETQYF.

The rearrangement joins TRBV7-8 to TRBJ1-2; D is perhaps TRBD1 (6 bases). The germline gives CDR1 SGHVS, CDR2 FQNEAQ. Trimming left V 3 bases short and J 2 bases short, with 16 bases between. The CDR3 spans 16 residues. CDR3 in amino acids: CASSFNRAGDNYGYTF. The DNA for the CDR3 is TGTGCCAGCAGCTTTAACAGGGCAGGAGACAACTATGGCTACACCTTC.

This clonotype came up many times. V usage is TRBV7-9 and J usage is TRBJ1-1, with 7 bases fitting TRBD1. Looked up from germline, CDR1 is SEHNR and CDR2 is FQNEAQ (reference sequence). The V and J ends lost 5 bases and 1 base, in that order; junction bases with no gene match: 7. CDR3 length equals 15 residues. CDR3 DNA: TGTGCCAGCAGCCCAGCACAGGGGACGAACACTGAAGCTTTCTTT. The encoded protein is CASSPAQGTNTEAFF. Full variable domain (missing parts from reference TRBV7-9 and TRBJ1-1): DTGVSQNPRHKITKRGQNVTFRCDPISEHNRLYWYRQTLGQGPEFLTYFQNEAQLEKSRLLSDRFSAERPKGSFSTLEIQRTEQGDSAMYLCASSPAQGTNTEAFFGQGTRLTVV.

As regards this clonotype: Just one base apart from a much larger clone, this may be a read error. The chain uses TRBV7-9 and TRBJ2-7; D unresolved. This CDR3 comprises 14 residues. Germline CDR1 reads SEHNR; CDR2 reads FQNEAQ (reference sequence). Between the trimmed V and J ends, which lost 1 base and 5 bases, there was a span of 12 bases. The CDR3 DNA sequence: TGTGCCAGCAGCTTAGATTTCGGAGCCCACGAGCAGTACTTC. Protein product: CASSLDFGAHEQYF. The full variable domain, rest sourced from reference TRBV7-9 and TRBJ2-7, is DTGVSQNPRHKITKRGQNVTFRCDPISEHNRLYWYRQTLGQGPEFLTYFQNEAQLEKSRLLSDRFSAERPKGSFSTLEIQRTEQGDSAMYLCASSLDFGAHEQYFGPGTRLTVT.

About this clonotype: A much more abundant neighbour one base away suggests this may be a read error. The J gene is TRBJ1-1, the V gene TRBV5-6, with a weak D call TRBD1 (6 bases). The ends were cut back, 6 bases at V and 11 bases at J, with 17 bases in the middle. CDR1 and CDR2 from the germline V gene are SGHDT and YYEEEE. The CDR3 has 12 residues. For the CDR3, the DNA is TGTGCCAGCACCTTTGGGACACGATCGGCTTTCTTT. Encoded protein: CASTFGTRSAFF.

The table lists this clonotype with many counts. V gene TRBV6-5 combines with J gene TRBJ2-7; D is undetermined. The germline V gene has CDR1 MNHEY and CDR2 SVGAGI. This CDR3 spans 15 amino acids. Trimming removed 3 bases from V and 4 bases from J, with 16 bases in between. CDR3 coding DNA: TGTGCCAGCAGTTATTACCGCGGTTCCATGTACGAGCAGTACTTC. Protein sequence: CASSYYRGSMYEQYF.

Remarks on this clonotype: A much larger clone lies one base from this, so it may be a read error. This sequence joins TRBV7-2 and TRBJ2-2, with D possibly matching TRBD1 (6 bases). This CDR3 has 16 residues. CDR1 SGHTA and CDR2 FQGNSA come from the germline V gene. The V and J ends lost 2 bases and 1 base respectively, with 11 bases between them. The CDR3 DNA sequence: TGTGCCAGCAGCTTATGGGACACACGGAACACCGGGGAGCTGTTTTTT. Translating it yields CASSLWDTRNTGELFF.

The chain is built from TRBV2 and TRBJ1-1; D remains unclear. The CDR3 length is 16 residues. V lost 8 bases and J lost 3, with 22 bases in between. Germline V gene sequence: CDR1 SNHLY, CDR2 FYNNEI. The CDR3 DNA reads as TGTGCCAGCTCCACTAGCGGGAGGGAGACCCACACTGAAGCTTTCTTT. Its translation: CASSTSGRETHTEAFF.

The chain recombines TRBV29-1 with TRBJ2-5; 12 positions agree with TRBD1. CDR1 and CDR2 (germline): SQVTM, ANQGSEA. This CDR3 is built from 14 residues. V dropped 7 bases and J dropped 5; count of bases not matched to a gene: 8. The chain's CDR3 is CSAGGQGARETQYF. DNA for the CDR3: TGCAGCGCCGGGGGACAGGGGGCTAGGGAGACCCAGTACTTC.

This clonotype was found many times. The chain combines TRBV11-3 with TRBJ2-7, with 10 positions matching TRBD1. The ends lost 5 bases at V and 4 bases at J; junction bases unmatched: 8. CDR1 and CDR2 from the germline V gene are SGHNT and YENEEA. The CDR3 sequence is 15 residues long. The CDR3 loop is CASSEPGQGIYEQYF. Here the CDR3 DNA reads TGTGCCAGCAGCGAGCCGGGACAGGGGATATACGAGCAGTACTTC.

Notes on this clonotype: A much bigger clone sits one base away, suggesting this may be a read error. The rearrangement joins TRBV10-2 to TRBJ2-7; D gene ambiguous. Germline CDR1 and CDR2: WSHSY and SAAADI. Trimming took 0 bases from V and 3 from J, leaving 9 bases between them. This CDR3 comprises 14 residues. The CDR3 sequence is CASSESFGSYEQYF. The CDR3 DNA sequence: TGCGCCAGCAGTGAGTCTTTCGGCAGCTACGAGCAGTACTTC.

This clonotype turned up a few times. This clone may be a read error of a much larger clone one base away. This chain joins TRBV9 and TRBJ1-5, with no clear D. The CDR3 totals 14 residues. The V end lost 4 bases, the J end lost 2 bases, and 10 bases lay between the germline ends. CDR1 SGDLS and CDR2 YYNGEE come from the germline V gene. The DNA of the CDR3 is TGTGCCAGCAGCCTGGAGGTTGGCAATCAGCCCCAGCATTTT. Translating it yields CASSLEVGNQPQHF.

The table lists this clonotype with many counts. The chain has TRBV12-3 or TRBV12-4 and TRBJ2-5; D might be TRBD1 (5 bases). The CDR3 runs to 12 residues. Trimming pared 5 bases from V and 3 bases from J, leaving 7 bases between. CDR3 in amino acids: CASSRQKETQYF. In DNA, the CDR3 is TGTGCCAGCAGTCGACAGAAAGAGACCCAGTACTTC.

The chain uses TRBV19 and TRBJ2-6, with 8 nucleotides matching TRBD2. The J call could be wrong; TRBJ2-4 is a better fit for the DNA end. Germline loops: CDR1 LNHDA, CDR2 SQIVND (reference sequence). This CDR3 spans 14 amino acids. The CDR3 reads CASSTLTSVFLQYF. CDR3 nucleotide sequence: TGTGCCAGTAGTACGTTGACTAGCGTCTTCCTTCAGTACTTC.

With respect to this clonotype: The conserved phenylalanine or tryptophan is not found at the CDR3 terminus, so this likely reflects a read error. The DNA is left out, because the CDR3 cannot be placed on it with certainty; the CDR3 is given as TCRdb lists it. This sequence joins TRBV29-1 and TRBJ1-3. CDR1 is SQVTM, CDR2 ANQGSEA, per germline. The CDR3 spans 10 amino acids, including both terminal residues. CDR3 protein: CSVGVAGGPS.